This T cell receptor (beta chain) was profiled in a study of CD8+CD57+ T cells in acquired aplastic anemia. Study in general: Sorted CD4+ and CD8+ cells yielded about 3.1 ug of DNA on average.

Flow cytometry had shown expanded CD8+CD57+ cells in the patients chosen for sequencing. In all patients, the disease was severe acquired aplastic anemia. The study profiled TCR beta VDJ and CDR3 using genomic DNA as template. A single record per CDR3 protein comes from TCRdb applying MiXCR to the reads. Counted here are approximately 200,000 distinct CDR3 sequences, roughly 45% occurring once; the ten biggest clones make up around 20%. Study-level results: Patients had about 31 CD8+ CDR3 sequences in common with controls (the shared set). Patients did not significantly differ from controls in CD8+ Simpson's diversity.

The CDR3 is made up of 14 amino acids. The V end lost 5 bases, the J end lost 4 bases, and 11 bases lay between the germline ends. The germline gives CDR1 MNHEY, CDR2 SMNVEV (reference sequence). This clonotype was found a few times. Its antigen is unidentified. This TCR was recovered from a human donor with aplastic anemia. What was sequenced was sorted CD4+, CD8+, or CD8+CD57+ T cells (not recorded which) from PBMCs. V and J are TRBV27 and TRBJ1-4, with D perhaps matching TRBD1 (5 bases). CDR3 coding DNA: TGTGCCAGCAGTCGAAGACAGAATAATGAAAAACTGTTTTTT. This encodes CASSRRQNNEKLFF.